Shown below are 5 T cell receptor beta chains from a single sample sequenced in a study of T cells in Graves' hyperthyroidism and ophthalmopathy. Authors of the study amplified TCR beta CDR3 regions from RNA transcripts. The TCR CDR3 was amplified in a first-round RT-PCR using the HTBI primer set. In TCRdb, the multiplex PCR reads were re-called with MiXCR into one record per CDR3 protein. This table has a few hundred thousand distinct CDR3 sequences, about a fifth appearing once. Sequencing was done on a sample of blood. These receptors were collected from a man between 18 and 29 years old with Graves' ophthalmopathy.

The rearrangement links TRBV29-1 to TRBJ2-4, with D possibly being TRBD2 (5 bases). V was pared by 6 bases and J by 0 bases, with 9 bases between. The germline V gene encodes CDR1 SQVTM and CDR2 ANQGSEA. The CDR3 contains 13 residues. This chain's CDR3 is CSVPGVAKNIQYF. CDR3 in DNA: TGCAGCGTCCCCGGGGTAGCCAAAAACATTCAGTACTTC.

Ten or more counts support this clonotype. V and J are TRBV3-1 and TRBJ1-6; no clear D gene. Germline V lookup: CDR1 LGHDT, CDR2 YNNKEL (reference sequence). The ends were cut back, 5 bases at V and 5 bases at J, with 1 base in the middle. This CDR3 has 11 amino acids. The CDR3 here is CASSDNSPLHF. The CDR3 DNA follows: TGTGCCAGCAGCGATAATTCACCCCTCCACTTT.

This clonotype was seen only a few times. The V gene is TRBV10-1, the J gene TRBJ1-6, with 9 nucleotides matching TRBD1. There are 14 residues in the CDR3. J was trimmed by 10 bases and V by 5 bases; bases with no gene match: 6. Germline lookup yields CDR1 WNHNN and CDR2 SYGVQD (reference sequence). In DNA, the CDR3 is TGCGCCAGCAGTCCCGGACAGGGGCCATCACCCCTCCACTTT. This encodes CASSPGQGPSPLHF.

The V gene is TRBV9, the J gene TRBJ1-1, with D tentatively TRBD1 (5 bases). Trimming took off 3 bases at V and 3 bases at J, with 18 bases between the two ends. The CDR3 consists of 16 residues. Germline values: CDR1 SGDLS, CDR2 YYNGEE. The CDR3 bases are TGTGCCAGCAGCGGAGCGTGGGGGACTGGGGACACTGAAGCTTTCTTT. This sequence encodes CASSGAWGTGDTEAFF.

The chain recombines TRBV5-6 with TRBJ2-7, with 10 bases identical to TRBD1. Germline assignment: CDR1 SGHDT and CDR2 YYEEEE. J lost 5 bases, V lost 3 bases, and 8 bases had no gene match. The CDR3 is 15 amino acids. The CDR3: CASSYGTGVFNEQYF. The CDR3 DNA is TGTGCCAGCAGCTACGGGACAGGGGTGTTCAACGAGCAGTACTTC.